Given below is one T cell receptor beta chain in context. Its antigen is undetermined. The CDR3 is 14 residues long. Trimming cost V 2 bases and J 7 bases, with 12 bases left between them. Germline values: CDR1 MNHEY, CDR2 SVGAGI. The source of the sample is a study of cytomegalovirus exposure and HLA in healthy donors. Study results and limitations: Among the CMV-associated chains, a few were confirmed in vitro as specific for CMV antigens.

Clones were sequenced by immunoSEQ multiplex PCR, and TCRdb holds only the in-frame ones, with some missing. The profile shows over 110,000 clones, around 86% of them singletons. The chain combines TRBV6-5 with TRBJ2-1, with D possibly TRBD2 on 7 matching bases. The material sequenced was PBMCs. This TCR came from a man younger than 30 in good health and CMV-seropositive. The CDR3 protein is CASSYAGASNEQFF. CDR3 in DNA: TGTGCCAGCAGTTACGCGGGGGCGAGTAATGAGCAGTTCTTC.